The next 8 T cell receptor beta chains were all read from a single sample in a study of T cell responses to AZD1222 COVID-19 vaccine. Some clones are missing from TCRdb's copy, which holds only in-frame ones; the method was immunoSEQ multiplex PCR. Among tens of thousands of clones, under 95% were seen once, and the ten largest hold 8%. The sequenced sample was peripheral blood, obtained 28 days after the second AZD1222 dose. The receptor set was obtained from an adult who received the AZD1222 COVID-19 vaccine.

This chain links TRBV11-2 with TRBJ2-2, with TRBD2 matching 8 bases. Trimming took 2 bases from V and 5 from J; bases not matched to a gene: 7. CDR1 is SGHAT, CDR2 FQNNGV, per germline. CDR3 size: 16 residues. The CDR3 here is CASSLIREGETGELFF. CDR3 coding DNA: TGTGCCAGCAGCTTAATCCGGGAGGGCGAAACCGGGGAGCTGTTTTTT.

V usage is TRBV3-1 (or the pseudogene TRBV3-2) and J usage is TRBJ2-3; D may be TRBD2 (7 bases). The V and J ends lost 7 bases and 14 bases respectively, with 16 bases between them. Germline loops: CDR1 LGHDT, CDR2 YNNKEL (reference sequence). CDR3 length equals 11 residues. The CDR3 loop reads CASKGGAGWYF. CDR3 in DNA: TGTGCCAGCAAGGGGGGGGCAGGCTGGTATTTT.

The rearrangement uses TRBV29-1 and TRBJ2-5; D may match TRBD1 or TRBD2 (5 bases each). The CDR3 contains 13 residues. V lost 0 bases and J lost 7, with 12 bases in between. The germline V gene encodes CDR1 SQVTM and CDR2 ANQGSEA. The CDR3 protein is CSVEEVRDGTQYF. DNA of the CDR3: TGCAGCGTTGAAGAGGTTAGGGACGGGACCCAGTACTTC. The variable domain in full, with the rest retrieved from reference TRBV29-1 and TRBJ2-5, is SAVISQKPSRDICQRGTSLTIQCQVDSQVTMMFWYRQQPGQSLTLIATANQGSEATYESGFVIDKFPISRPNLTFSTLTVSNMSPEDSSIYLCSVEEVRDGTQYFGPGTRLLVL.

The chain links TRBV6-2 or TRBV6-3 to TRBJ1-4, with TRBD1 matching over 8 bases. The V gene end was trimmed by 6 bases and the J gene end by 7 bases; junction bases not matched to a gene: 10. This CDR3 has 15 residues. Germline assignment: CDR1 MNHEY and CDR2 SVGEGT. The CDR3 nucleotides read TGTGCCAGCAGCACCCAGGGGGCGCAGGGTGAAAAACTGTTTTTT. This sequence encodes CASSTQGAQGEKLFF.

The chain has TRBV15 and TRBJ1-2; D is ambiguous. Trimming shortened V by 4 bases and J by 2 bases, and 14 bases separated the two germline ends. The CDR3 covers 15 residues. Germline CDR1 reads LNHNV; CDR2 reads YYDKDF (reference sequence). The CDR3 DNA follows: TGTGCCACCAGCAAAGAGAGGGCGCGGAACTATGGCTACACCTTC. Amino acid sequence: CATSKERARNYGYTF.

The V gene is TRBV11-2, the J gene TRBJ2-1, with TRBD2 identical over 8 bases. The germline gives CDR1 SGHAT, CDR2 FQNNGV. The ends lost 0 bases at V and 5 bases at J; junction bases unmatched: 9. The CDR3 length is 17 residues. This CDR3 is CASSLDGGASGHNEQFF. DNA for the CDR3: TGTGCCAGCAGCTTAGATGGGGGTGCTAGCGGGCACAATGAGCAGTTCTTC.

This clone was seen only a few times. V gene TRBV12-3 or TRBV12-4 combines with J gene TRBJ1-4; 10 bases line up with TRBD1. Unmatched junction bases numbered 3, after V lost 7 bases and J lost 7 bases. The length of the CDR3 is 13 residues. The CDR3 loop is CASTRTGGEKLFF. Here the CDR3 DNA reads TGTGCCAGCACCCGGACAGGGGGTGAAAAACTGTTTTTT.

Written as DNA, the CDR3 is TGTGCCAGCAGCTTGTGGACCGCCGGCTCGGCCCAGTACTTC. It codes for CASSLWTAGSAQYF. The rearrangement joins TRBV6-2 or TRBV6-3 to TRBJ2-5, with D hard to call. This CDR3 is built from 14 residues. Per the germline V gene, CDR1 is MNHEY and CDR2 is SVGEGT. V was clipped by 6 bases and J by 9 bases, with 20 bases between them.